One T cell receptor beta chain is described in this entry. Its antigen remains unknown. This specimen comes from a study of shared clonotypes between healthy human individuals. The donor cohort consisted entirely of Caucasian adults residing in Nashville, Tennessee. Study-wide findings and caveats: The naive CD4 repertoires of several donors were compared, and approximately 5% of clonotypes were shared.

V trimming: 10 bases; J trimming: 3 bases; junction bases outside the gene matches: 3. This CDR3 contains 11 residues. Germline V gene sequence: CDR1 MGHDK, CDR2 SYGVNS. Using immunoSEQ multiplex PCR, the repertoire was profiled, and TCRdb retains in-frame clones only, with some absent. The table has millions of clones, 85% to 95% seen once. The chain recombines TRBV25-1 with TRBJ2-7, with 7 bases lining up with TRBD2. The receptor's source is a man aged 18 to 29 in good health. Sequencing was performed on naive CD4+ T cells sorted from blood. Described subset: CD45RA+ positively selected. CDR3 in DNA: TGTGCCACAGGACTAGTCTACGAGCAGTACTTC. Its translation: CATGLVYEQYF.